A selection of T cell receptor beta chains follows, all from one sample in a study of shared T cell receptors in the human thymus. The method was immunoSEQ multiplex PCR; TCRdb's version includes in-frame clones alone and lacks a portion of them. Among hundreds of thousands of clones, 75% to 85% were seen once, and the ten largest hold more than 0.01%. The sample was also reused in another study, on human thymus T cells.

Sample: thymocytes. These receptor sequences come from a boy in the first two years of life with a congenital heart defect. Both conserved end residues are part of each CDR3. Each record gives: CDR3 DNA, CDR3 protein, clone size, V gene, D gene, J gene. The D gene is left open where the match is weak. A row's size may be missing; if present it is once, few, many or a size class.

TGTGCCAGCAGCGCGGAGGGGATCTACGAGCAGTACTTC	CASSAEGIYEQYF	NA	TRBV6-5	NA	TRBJ2-7
TGTGCCAGCAGCAAAACCGGGACTAGCGGAGGCGACAATGAGCAGTTCTTC	CASSKTGTSGGDNEQFF	NA	TRBV11-2	TRBD2	TRBJ2-1
TGTGCCAGCAGCCAAGTTGAGGCGGGAGGGAGACCCTACGAGCAGTACTTC	CASSQVEAGGRPYEQYF	NA	TRBV4-2	TRBD2	TRBJ2-7
TGTGCCAGCAGCACGGGACAGTATAGCAATCAGCCCCAGCATTTT	CASSTGQYSNQPQHF	once	TRBV5-6	TRBD1	TRBJ1-5
TGTGCCAGCAGCTTCGACAGTCCCTACGAGCAGTACTTC	CASSFDSPYEQYF	NA	TRBV7-9	NA	TRBJ2-7
TGTGCCAGCAGCCAAGATTCAAACAGGCGGGGGGGGGCCAACGTCCTGACTTTC	CASSQDSNRRGGANVLTF	NA	TRBV14	TRBD2	TRBJ2-6
TGTGCCAGCAGCTTTGAACTAGCGGGCTCCTACGAGCAGTACTTC	CASSFELAGSYEQYF	NA	TRBV11-2	TRBD2	TRBJ2-7
TGTGCCAGCAGTTACACAGGACAGATTAATGAAAAACTGTTTTTT	CASSYTGQINEKLFF	NA	TRBV6-6	NA	TRBJ1-4
TGCGCCAGCAGCCGAATCACTAGCGGGAGGACCAGCGGGGAGCTGTTTTTT	CASSRITSGRTSGELFF	few	TRBV4-1	TRBD2	TRBJ2-2
TGTGCCAGCTCACCGCGTCAGGGGGCGTCACCCTCTGGCTACACCTTC	CASSPRQGASPSGYTF	NA	TRBV18	TRBD1	TRBJ1-2
TGTGCCAGCAGTGCTGGCCCCCCTTACGAGCAGTACTTC	CASSAGPPYEQYF	few	TRBV28	NA	TRBJ2-7
TGCGCCAGCAGCCAGTCTCCGGGTTTGCATGGCTACACCTTC	CASSQSPGLHGYTF	NA	TRBV4-3	NA	TRBJ1-2
TGTGCCAGTAGTAGGGGGGATGGAAAAAGGGTCGGGGAGCAGTACTTC	CASSRGDGKRVGEQYF	NA	TRBV19	NA	TRBJ2-7
TGTGCCAGCAGCCAACAATACGAGCAGTACTTC	CASSQQYEQYF	NA	TRBV11-2	NA	TRBJ2-7
TGTGCCAGCAGTCCCCAAGCCAGGGGGCGCTATACCGGGGAGCTGTTTTTT	CASSPQARGRYTGELFF	NA	TRBV25-1	TRBD1	TRBJ2-2
TGCGCCAGCAGCTTGATGGAGAAGAGGGGAGAGCGGGAGGGCGACCGGGAGACCCAGTACTTC	CASSLMEKRGEREGDRETQYF	NA	TRBV5-1	TRBD2	TRBJ2-5
TGTGCCAGCAGTGACGGGGGACAGGGCAGGGAAACTAATGAAAAACTGTTTTTT	CASSDGGQGRETNEKLFF	NA	TRBV6-4	TRBD1	TRBJ1-4
TGCAGTGCCGGGGACAGTGATGGCTACACCTTC	CSAGDSDGYTF	NA	TRBV20-1	TRBD1	TRBJ1-2
TGTGCCAGCAGTGGGGACAGGGTTACCCAAGGGGAGACCCAGTACTTC	CASSGDRVTQGETQYF	NA	TRBV2	TRBD1	TRBJ2-5
TGTGCCATCAGGGGGACAGGCCTCTCTGGGGCCAACGTCCTGACTTTC	CAIRGTGLSGANVLTF	few	TRBV10-3	TRBD1	TRBJ2-6
TGTGCCAGCAGTTACACGGGAGCGATAGGGTACGAGCAGTACTTC	CASSYTGAIGYEQYF	once	TRBV6-6	NA	TRBJ2-7
TGTGCCAGCAGCTCCGACAGGTTTAATCAGCCCCAGCATTTT	CASSSDRFNQPQHF	NA	TRBV28	NA	TRBJ1-5
TGTGCCAGCAGTCCACGACAGGGTGGACAGCCCCAGCATTTT	CASSPRQGGQPQHF	few	TRBV27	TRBD1	TRBJ1-5
TGTGCCAGCAGCTCCCCGGGAGGATCCTACAATGAGCAGTTCTTC	CASSSPGGSYNEQFF	NA	TRBV7-9	TRBD2	TRBJ2-1
TGTGCCAGTAGTACCGACAGGTACCTTAAAAACATTCAGTACTTC	CASSTDRYLKNIQYF	NA	TRBV19	NA	TRBJ2-4
TGCGCCAGCAGCCAATCCACGGGGAGGACTAGCCGCCTTCGCGGGGAGACCCAGTACTTC	CASSQSTGRTSRLRGETQYF	NA	TRBV4-3	TRBD2	TRBJ2-5
TGTGCCAGCAGCCAAGATCTGCGACTAGCGGGGCCCTACGAGCAGTACTTC	CASSQDLRLAGPYEQYF	NA	TRBV14	TRBD2	TRBJ2-7
TGTGCCAGCAGCCAAGGGGAGACAGGGGGCCAAGGTGCAACTAATGAAAAACTGTTTTTT	CASSQGETGGQGATNEKLFF	NA	TRBV4-2	TRBD1	TRBJ1-4
TGTGCCAGCAGCGTAGAGGGGACAGGGGGTCAGCCCCAGCATTTT	CASSVEGTGGQPQHF	NA	TRBV9	TRBD1	TRBJ1-5
TGTGCCAGCAGTACTGGGGAGAGGGCGCGTTACGAGCAGTACTTC	CASSTGERARYEQYF	NA	TRBV6-1	NA	TRBJ2-7
TGTGCCAGCAGCCTCCCGACTAGAGGCTCGGTAGAGACCCAGTACTTC	CASSLPTRGSVETQYF	NA	TRBV7-2	NA	TRBJ2-5
TGTGCCAGCAGCCGCTCGGGCGGGGAGCTGTTTTTT	CASSRSGGELFF	NA	TRBV14	NA	TRBJ2-2
TGCGCCAGCAGCCAGGGACTAGCGGATTACAATGAGCAGTTCTTC	CASSQGLADYNEQFF	NA	TRBV4-3	TRBD2	TRBJ2-1
TGTGCCAGCAGCCGACCGGGGGGCCTGGGAGAAGCTTTCTTT	CASSRPGGLGEAFF	NA	TRBV7-6	NA	TRBJ1-1
TGTGCCACTCACAGTCGTAGCGGGGAGCTGTTTTTT	CATHSRSGELFF	NA	TRBV19	NA	TRBJ2-2
TGTGCCAGCAGTCCCACCGGACTAGCAAAACTTGGAGGGTTC	CASSPTGLAKLGGF	NA	TRBV27	TRBD2	TRBJ2-7
TGTGCCAGCAGTCCACAAATCGGGACTGCATACAATGAGCAGTTCTTC	CASSPQIGTAYNEQFF	NA	TRBV27	NA	TRBJ2-1